One and the same sample provided the 29 T cell receptor beta chains below, sequenced in a study of cytomegalovirus exposure and HLA in healthy donors. PCR employed 60 Vbeta and 13 Jbeta primers. Sequencing was performed with immunoSEQ multiplex PCR; in TCRdb, only in-frame clones are kept and a portion is missing. The table includes roughly 160,000 clones, around 80% detected once. The sample was PBMCs. These receptors all stem from a male donor in good health and CMV-seronegative.

In nucleotides, the CDR3 is TGTGCCCTGAGGACAGGGGGCTCGGTAGCTTTCTTT. The encoded protein is CALRTGGSVAFF. The chain recombines TRBV7-9 with TRBJ1-1; TRBD1 matches at 11 bases. J lost 10 bases, V lost 11 bases, and 9 bases had no gene match. This CDR3 region has 12 residues. CDR1 is SEHNR, CDR2 FQNEAQ, per germline (reference sequence). The variable domain in full, with the rest retrieved from reference TRBV7-9 and TRBJ1-1, is DTGVSQNPRHKITKRGQNVTFRCDPISEHNRLYWYRQTLGQGPEFLTYFQNEAQLEKSRLLSDRFSAERPKGSFSTLEIQRTEQGDSAMYLCALRTGGSVAFFGQGTRLTVV.

This rearrangement joins TRBV5-6 to TRBJ2-3; D may be TRBD2 (7 bases). Germline V gene data show CDR1 as SGHDT and CDR2 as YYEEEE. This CDR3 region has 16 residues. Deletions cut 3 bases from V and 1 base from J, with 15 bases between. The CDR3 sequence: CASSSLGGAGTDTQYF. DNA of the CDR3: TGTGCCAGCAGCTCCTTGGGGGGGGCAGGCACAGATACGCAGTATTTT.

V and J are TRBV7-9 and TRBJ1-3; 9 bases fit TRBD1. Germline assignment: CDR1 SEHNR and CDR2 FQNEAQ (reference sequence). The CDR3 is 15 residues long. The junction had 7 bases not matched to a gene; V was cut back by 6 bases and J by 4 bases. CDR3 sequence reads: CASRPGQGIGNTIYF. The CDR3 nucleotides read TGTGCCAGCAGGCCAGGACAGGGGATCGGAAACACCATATATTTT.

As DNA, the CDR3 is TGCGCCAGCAGCCAAGATTACGGTTATACGGTTCCCACAGATACGCAGTATTTT. This encodes CASSQDYGYTVPTDTQYF. This chain links TRBV4-3 with TRBJ2-3; D is undetermined. The germline gives CDR1 LGHNA, CDR2 YSLEER. Between the trimmed V and J ends, which lost 0 bases and 2 bases, there was a span of 18 bases. The CDR3 has 18 amino acids.

This clone was seen only a few times. The gene calls are TRBV6-5 and TRBJ2-2; D possibly corresponds to TRBD1 (6 bases). The CDR3 length is 15 residues. Germline CDR1 MNHEY, CDR2 SVGAGI. With 5 bases removed from V and 9 bases from J, the gap between germline ends came to 19 bases. CDR3 residues: CASSGVWGQARELFF. CDR3 DNA sequence: TGTGCCAGCAGTGGGGTTTGGGGACAAGCCCGGGAGCTGTTTTTT.

The chain is built from TRBV11-2 and TRBJ2-3, with D possibly matching TRBD2 (6 bases). V shed 1 base and J shed 3 bases, with 14 bases lying between them. The V gene's germline CDR1 is SGHAT and CDR2 FQNNGV. This CDR3 is 16 amino acids long. The CDR3 loop reads CASSLVGGMETDTQYF. In DNA, the CDR3 is TGTGCCAGCAGCTTAGTGGGGGGAATGGAAACAGATACGCAGTATTTT.

The rearrangement joins TRBV7-2 to TRBJ1-4; D is possibly TRBD1 (6 bases). Trimming stripped 1 base from V and 8 bases from J, with 11 bases between. Germline V gene lookup returns CDR1 SGHTA and CDR2 FQGNSA. The CDR3 sequence is 14 residues long. The CDR3, as DNA: TGTGCCAGCAGCTTAGACAGAGGGGGAGAAAAACTGTTTTTT. Its translation: CASSLDRGGEKLFF. The whole variable domain, filled in from reference TRBV7-2 and TRBJ1-4, reads GAGVSQSPSNKVTEKGKDVELRCDPISGHTALYWYRQSLGQGLEFLIYFQGNSAPDKSGLPSDRFSAERTGGSVSTLTIQRTQQEDSAVYLCASSLDRGGEKLFFGSGTQLSVL.

The chain links TRBV21-1 to TRBJ2-7; the table's TRBD1 call for D was not verified on the DNA. TRBV21-1 is flagged as a pseudogene. This CDR3 comprises 15 residues. The CDR3 loop is CASSRGQGKTYEQYF. CDR3 coding DNA: TGTGCCAGCAGCCGCGGACAGGGAAAGACCTACGAGCAGTACTTC.

The CDR3 region has the DNA TGCGCCAGCAGCTTGGGGGACAGGACTGAAAAACTGTTTTTT. The encoded protein is CASSLGDRTEKLFF. The gene calls are TRBV5-1 and TRBJ1-4, with TRBD1 matching 8 bases. CDR1 is SGHRS and CDR2 is YFSETQ in the germline V gene. Trimming took 0 bases from V and 7 from J; bases not matched to a gene: 2. This CDR3 is 14 amino acids long.

The J gene is TRBJ2-2, the V gene TRBV6-6, with D possibly TRBD2 on 5 matching bases. V was pared by 4 bases and J by 1 base, with 10 bases between. The germline V gene has CDR1 MNHNY and CDR2 SVGAGI (reference sequence). The CDR3 totals 15 residues. CDR3 nucleotide sequence: TGTGCCAGCAGTTCCCTAGGACTGAACACCGGGGAGCTGTTTTTT. Translating gives CASSSLGLNTGELFF.

V gene TRBV10-1 combines with J gene TRBJ2-7; D unresolved. CDR1 is WNHNN, CDR2 SYGVQD, per germline (reference sequence). V was shortened by 0 bases and J by 2 bases, with 11 bases between the two germline ends. This CDR3 is built from 15 residues. CDR3 amino acids: CASSESGDGAYEQYF. The DNA of the CDR3 is TGCGCCAGCAGTGAGTCTGGAGACGGAGCCTACGAGCAGTACTTC.

The chain uses TRBV2 and TRBJ1-1, with D possibly being TRBD1 (6 bases). Trimming removed 7 bases at V and 0 bases at J, with 15 bases between. The germline CDR1 and CDR2 sequences are SNHLY and FYNNEI. The CDR3 spans 15 residues. CDR3 loop: CASILDSRMNTEAFF. The CDR3, as DNA: TGTGCCAGCATCCTGGACAGCAGGATGAACACTGAAGCTTTCTTT. Filled out from reference TRBV2 and TRBJ1-1, the complete variable domain reads EPEVTQTPSHQVTQMGQEVILRCVPISNHLYFYWYRQILGQKVEFLVSFYNNEISEKSEIFDDQFSVERPDGSNFTLKIRSTKLEDSAMYFCASILDSRMNTEAFFGQGTRLTVV.

J is TRBJ1-5 and V is TRBV2, with a weak D call TRBD1 (5 bases). Germline CDR1 is SNHLY and CDR2 is FYNNEI. Trimming removed 4 bases from V and 7 bases from J, with 8 bases in between. The CDR3 sequence is 12 residues long. The CDR3 DNA reads TGTGCCAGCAGTGCAGGGAGGCAGCCCCAGCATTTT. Translated: CASSAGRQPQHF.

This rearrangement joins TRBV25-1 to TRBJ1-2; the match to TRBD1 covers 8 bases. V gave up 4 bases and J gave up 6 bases; unmatched junction bases: 4. The CDR3 covers 13 residues. Per germline, CDR1 MGHDK and CDR2 SYGVNS. CDR3 bases: TGTGCCAGCAGTGCCAGGGGGCGCGATGGCTACACCTTC. Translation: CASSARGRDGYTF.

The chain has TRBV30 and TRBJ1-1, with D maybe TRBD1 (6 bases). CDR3 length: 13 residues. V was cut by 2 bases and J by 7 bases, with 14 bases left in between. Germline-derived CDR1 and CDR2 are GTSNPN and SVGIG (reference sequence). The CDR3 DNA is TGTGCCTGGAGTAAAGGGGGACGGGTTGAAGCTTTCTTT. This encodes CAWSKGGRVEAFF.

V and J are TRBV13 and TRBJ2-2; 7 bases are a match to TRBD1. CDR1 is PRHDT, CDR2 FYEKMQ, per germline (reference sequence). The V segment lost 5 bases and the J segment 0 bases; nucleotides outside the gene matches: 3. The CDR3 extends over 15 amino acids. The CDR3 bases are TGTGCCAGCAGCCCCGGGACAGCGAACACCGGGGAGCTGTTTTTT. Amino acids: CASSPGTANTGELFF.

The chain has TRBV9 and TRBJ2-3, with 7 bases identical to TRBD2. The V segment lost 1 base and the J segment 1 base; nucleotides outside the gene matches: 3. Per the germline V gene, CDR1 is SGDLS and CDR2 is YYNGEE. The CDR3 runs to 15 residues. The CDR3 here is CASSVSAGGTDTQYF. The CDR3, as DNA: TGTGCCAGCAGCGTATCGGCGGGGGGCACAGATACGCAGTATTTT. The full variable domain, rest sourced from reference TRBV9 and TRBJ2-3, is DSGVTQTPKHLITATGQRVTLRCSPRSGDLSVYWYQQSLDQGLQFLIQYYNGEERAKGNILERFSAQQFPDLHSELNLSSLELGDSALYFCASSVSAGGTDTQYFGPGTRLTVL.

The V and J genes are TRBV30 and TRBJ1-4; D possibly corresponds to TRBD1 (6 bases). This CDR3 spans 13 amino acids. Per the germline V gene, CDR1 is GTSNPN and CDR2 is SVGIG (reference sequence). V was trimmed by 4 bases and J by 8 bases, leaving 14 bases between them. The CDR3 DNA reads TGTGCCTGGACTAGGGGGGGATTGGAAAAACTGTTTTTT. Its protein is CAWTRGGLEKLFF.

A few counts support this clone. The J gene is TRBJ2-1, the V gene TRBV5-4; 10 bases are a match to TRBD1. Looked up from germline, CDR1 is SGHNT and CDR2 is YYREEE (reference sequence). The CDR3 covers 17 residues. With 4 bases clipped from V and 4 bases from J, the junction kept 11 bases outside the gene matches. DNA for the CDR3: TGTGCCAGCAGCCCAGGGGGGGGACAGGGGACTTACAATGAGCAGTTCTTC. The encoded protein is CASSPGGGQGTYNEQFF. The full variable domain, completed using reference TRBV5-4 and TRBJ2-1, is ETGVTQSPTHLIKTRGQQVTLRCSSQSGHNTVSWYQQALGQGPQFIFQYYREEENGRGNFPPRFSGLQFPNYSSELNVNALELDDSALYLCASSPGGGQGTYNEQFFGPGTRLTVL.

The chain employs TRBV13 and TRBJ2-3; TRBD2 matches at 8 bases. V lost 6 bases and J lost 1; bases outside the gene matches: 12. Germline V gene data show CDR1 as PRHDT and CDR2 as FYEKMQ (reference sequence). The CDR3 length is 17 residues. DNA of the CDR3: TGTGCCAGCAGTCTTTTCCCCGGGACTAGTGGCACAGATACGCAGTATTTT. It translates to CASSLFPGTSGTDTQYF.

The rearrangement links TRBV28 to TRBJ1-2; 10 bases are a match to TRBD1. The V gene's germline CDR1 is MDHEN and CDR2 SYDVKM. The V gene end was trimmed by 6 bases and the J gene end by 8 bases; junction bases not matched to a gene: 9. The CDR3 extends over 14 amino acids. In DNA form, the CDR3 reads TGTGCCAGCAGCCAAGCCGGGACAGGGGACGGCTACACCTTC. It translates to CASSQAGTGDGYTF.

V gene TRBV6-5 combines with J gene TRBJ1-6; D remains ambiguous. The CDR3 is made up of 15 amino acids. The germline CDR1 and CDR2 sequences are MNHEY and SVGAGI. V was trimmed by 5 bases and J by 7 bases, leaving 15 bases between them. The CDR3 bases are TGTGCCAGCAGTCCTCGACCCCCGAGGAATTCACCCCTCCACTTT. It codes for CASSPRPPRNSPLHF.

The gene calls are TRBV4-1 and TRBJ2-7, with 8 bases lining up with TRBD1. The germline V gene encodes CDR1 MGHRA and CDR2 YSYEKL. The CDR3 consists of 15 residues. J lost 3 bases, V lost 1 base, and 5 bases had no gene match. The CDR3 here is CASSQAPGTGYEQYF. The CDR3 bases are TGCGCCAGCAGCCAAGCTCCAGGGACAGGCTACGAGCAGTACTTC.

This clone occurred a few times. CDR3 protein: CASSPALSPSSPLHF. CDR3 sequence (DNA): TGTGCCAGCAGCCCGGCCCTTAGCCCGAGTTCACCCCTCCACTTT. J is TRBJ1-6 and V is TRBV6-5; D not resolved. Trimming removed 6 bases from V and 9 bases from J, with 18 bases in between. Per the germline V gene, CDR1 is MNHEY and CDR2 is SVGAGI. This CDR3 contains 15 residues.

The rearrangement links TRBV27 to TRBJ1-6; 7 bases are a match to TRBD1. The CDR3 spans 14 residues. CDR1 and CDR2 (germline): MNHEY, SMNVEV (reference sequence). Trimming cost V 6 bases and J 7 bases; bases outside gene matches: 6. DNA for the CDR3: TGTGCCAGCAGACTTCAACAGGGGAATTCACCCCTCCACTTT. Translation gives CASRLQQGNSPLHF.

V usage is TRBV5-1 and J usage is TRBJ2-1, with 9 bases fitting TRBD1. Germline V gene data show CDR1 as SGHRS and CDR2 as YFSETQ. The CDR3 totals 16 residues. Unmatched junction bases numbered 5, after V lost 3 bases and J lost 1 base. In DNA, the CDR3 is TGCGCCAGCAGCTCCGACAGGGGGTGGTCCTACAATGAGCAGTTCTTC. It encodes CASSSDRGWSYNEQFF. The whole variable domain, filled in from reference TRBV5-1 and TRBJ2-1, reads KAGVTQTPRYLIKTRGQQVTLSCSPISGHRSVSWYQQTPGQGLQFLFEYFSETQRNKGNFPGRFSGRQFSNSRSEMNVSTLELGDSALYLCASSSDRGWSYNEQFFGPGTRLTVL.

This clone was seen only once. This sample also contains other DNA sequences that code for the same CDR3. The chain links TRBV5-1 to TRBJ2-2, with a possible D match to TRBD1 (5 bases). CDR1 and CDR2 (germline): SGHRS, YFSETQ. This CDR3 has 14 amino acids. Trimming took 1 base from V and 1 from J, leaving 5 bases between them. The CDR3 region is CASSLTGNTGELFF. The DNA for the CDR3 is TGCGCCAGCAGCTTGACAGGGAACACCGGGGAGCTGTTTTTT.

The chain carries TRBV10-3 and TRBJ2-2; 8 positions agree with TRBD2. Germline CDR1 reads ENHRY; CDR2 reads SYGVKD. The V segment lost 0 bases and the J segment 4 bases; nucleotides outside the gene matches: 4. CDR3 length: 16 amino acids. CDR3 sequence (DNA): TGTGCCATCAGTGAGTCAAGCGGGGGCGGCACCGGGGAGCTGTTTTTT. This encodes CAISESSGGGTGELFF.

The chain employs TRBV5-1 and TRBJ2-3; no clear D. The CDR3 sequence is 16 residues long. The germline CDR1 and CDR2 sequences are SGHRS and YFSETQ. V shed 0 bases and J shed 7 bases, with 18 bases lying between them. CDR3 residues: CASSLEVGRPSYTQYF. The DNA of the CDR3 is TGCGCCAGCAGCTTGGAGGTTGGCAGGCCCTCGTATACGCAGTATTTT.